A selection of T cell receptor beta chains follows, all from one sample in a study of T cell repertoires in aging, cancer and after chemotherapy. MiXCR was run by TCRdb on the multiplex PCR reads, yielding one entry per CDR3 protein. The sample shows about 660 distinct CDR3 sequences, approximately 42% of them seen only once. Material: blood. The receptors here all came from a human donor with a solid tumor. The CDR3 runs from the conserved cysteine through the conserved F or W. A D gene is named only where the DNA matches it firmly. Size is omitted from some rows. Given values are once, few, many or a class for expanded clones.

hyperexpanded	13	TRBV7-6	TRBJ1-2	-	CASSAGPADGYTF	TGTGCCAGCAGCGCCGGGCCGGCGGATGGCTACACCTTC
few	13	TRBV4-2	TRBJ1-4	-	CASSEGDIEKLFF	TGTGCCAGCAGCGAAGGGGACATTGAAAAACTGTTTTTT
large	13	TRBV6-2/TRBV6-3	TRBJ2-7	-	CASRFGTPLEQYF	TGTGCCAGCAGATTTGGGACACCTCTAGAGCAGTACTTC
-	13	TRBV10-3	TRBJ2-3	-	CASSTPGTYTQYF	TGTGCCAGCAGTACCCCTGGGACTTATACGCAGTATTTT
large	14	TRBV7-6	TRBJ2-1	TRBD1	CASSSAYRGHEQFF	TGTGCCAGCAGCTCAGCCTACAGGGGGCATGAGCAGTTCTTC
-	14	TRBV7-9	TRBJ1-1	TRBD1	CASSNRGKNTEAFF	TGTGCCAGCAGCAACAGGGGTAAGAACACTGAAGCTTTCTTT
once	13	TRBV6-5	TRBJ1-2	-	CASRGEGVRGYTF	TGTGCCAGCAGAGGAGAGGGGGTGAGGGGCTACACCTTC
-	17	TRBV28	TRBJ2-1	TRBD1	CASSLSGQTGGNDEQFF	TGTGCCAGCAGCCTATCGGGACAGACCGGAGGAAACGATGAGCAGTTCTTC
-	14	TRBV4-3	TRBJ2-7	-	CASSQLGGAYEQYF	TGTGCCAGCAGCCAATTAGGGGGAGCCTACGAGCAGTACTTC
-	15	TRBV12-3/TRBV12-4	TRBJ2-7	-	CASSLARDRRDGQDF	TGTGCCAGCAGTTTAGCCCGCGACAGGCGGGACGGTCAGGACTTC
large	15	TRBV6-5	TRBJ1-2	TRBD1	CASSQGARQGRGYTF	TGTGCCAGCAGCCAAGGTGCGAGACAGGGAAGGGGCTACACCTTC
large	15	TRBV6-2/TRBV6-3	TRBJ1-5	-	CASRLGPWGNQPQHF	TGTGCCAGCAGACTTGGGCCTTGGGGCAATCAGCCCCAGCATTTT
few	16	TRBV9	TRBJ2-3	TRBD2	CASSPEVSGGALTQYF	TGTGCCAGCAGCCCTGAGGTTAGCGGGGGGGCCCTTACGCAGTATTTT
-	14	TRBV2	TRBJ1-2	-	CASSRGQSNYGYTF	TGTGCCAGCAGCCGGGGGCAGAGTAACTATGGCTACACCTTC
-	15	TRBV6-2/TRBV6-3	TRBJ1-5	-	CASSEQGSSNQPQHF	TGTGCCAGCAGTGAACAGGGTAGCAGCAATCAGCCCCAGCATTTT
hyperexpanded	13	TRBV29-1	TRBJ2-5	TRBD1	CSVSPTGQETQYF	TGCAGCGTTTCGCCGACAGGGCAAGAGACCCAGTACTTC
-	12	TRBV9	TRBJ2-1	-	CASSVEDNEQFF	TGTGCCAGCAGCGTAGAGGACAATGAGCAGTTCTTC
large	14	TRBV6-5	TRBJ1-3	-	CASRRGAGGNTIYF	TGTGCCAGCAGACGGGGGGCGGGAGGAAACACCATATATTTT
-	17	TRBV10-3	TRBJ2-5	TRBD2	CATGLAGSSTLGETQYF	TGTGCCACCGGACTAGCGGGGTCCTCAACCCTGGGAGAGACCCAGTACTTC
large	13	TRBV20-1	TRBJ2-6	-	CSAMRSGANVLTF	TGCAGCGCTATGAGGTCTGGGGCCAACGTCCTGACTTTC
large	11	TRBV29-1	TRBJ1-1	-	CSAVDNAEAFF	TGCAGCGCCGTCGACAACGCTGAAGCTTTCTTT
few	17	TRBV27	TRBJ1-5	TRBD1	CASRGLGQGTSNQPQHF	TGTGCCAGCAGGGGCCTTGGACAGGGGACTAGCAATCAGCCCCAGCATTTT
hyperexpanded	10	TRBV29-1	TRBJ1-2	-	CSVGGIGYTF	TGCAGCGTTGGAGGGATTGGCTACACCTTC
large	13	TRBV5-6	TRBJ2-7	-	CASSRDFSYEQYF	TGTGCCAGCAGCCGGGACTTTTCCTACGAGCAGTACTTC
large	15	TRBV6-9	TRBJ2-3	-	CASTPSRQGRSTQYF	TGTGCCAGCACCCCATCGAGGCAGGGGAGGAGTACGCAGTATTTT
large	11	TRBV7-2	TRBJ2-5	-	CASSVGETQYF	TGTGCCAGCAGCGTTGGTGAGACCCAGTACTTC
-	13	TRBV30	TRBJ1-6	-	CAWKEVRDSPLHF	TGTGCCTGGAAGGAGGTGCGGGATTCACCCCTCCACTTT
-	14	TRBV20-1	TRBJ2-3	TRBD2	CSARTSGRTDTQYF	TGCAGTGCCAGGACTAGCGGGCGGACAGATACGCAGTATTTT
-	15	TRBV7-2	TRBJ1-1	-	CASSITGNLNTEAFF	TGTGCCAGCAGCATAACAGGGAATCTGAACACTGAAGCTTTCTTT
large	15	TRBV20-1	TRBJ2-1	TRBD2	CSARAAGVYYNEQFF	TGCAGTGCTAGAGCTGCGGGGGTCTACTACAATGAGCAGTTCTTC
-	15	TRBV14	TRBJ2-2	-	CASSPWQGVTGELFF	TGTGCCAGCAGCCCTTGGCAGGGCGTCACCGGGGAGCTGTTTTTT
large	18	TRBV19	TRBJ2-3	TRBD2	CASSIFPRGGGATDTQYF	TGTGCCAGTAGTATATTCCCTCGGGGCGGGGGGGCCACAGATACGCAGTATTTT
few	13	TRBV5-1	TRBJ1-4	-	CASSPGGGEKLFF	TGCGCCAGCAGCCCGGGAGGAGGGGAAAAACTGTTTTTT
once	15	TRBV27	TRBJ2-3	-	CATSGGQTSTDTQYF	TGTGCCACCAGTGGAGGGCAGACTAGCACAGATACGCAGTATTTT
large	12	TRBV29-1	TRBJ2-1	-	CSARDFYNEQFF	TGCAGCGCCCGGGACTTCTACAATGAGCAGTTCTTC
large	16	TRBV6-6	TRBJ2-3	-	CASSTGQSLRADTQYF	TGTGCCAGCAGTACCGGACAGTCCCTTCGAGCAGATACGCAGTATTTT
-	14	TRBV5-6	TRBJ1-1	TRBD1	CASSGDSWFTEAFF	TGTGCCAGCAGCGGGGACAGTTGGTTCACTGAAGCTTTCTTT
large	12	TRBV12-3/TRBV12-4	TRBJ2-1	TRBD2	CASTRGGREQFF	TGTGCCAGCACCCGGGGGGGCCGAGAGCAGTTCTTC
large	16	TRBV7-2	TRBJ2-1	TRBD2	CASSRASGGASNEQFF	TGTGCCAGCAGCAGAGCTAGCGGGGGGGCCTCGAATGAGCAGTTCTTC
-	14	TRBV14	TRBJ2-1	-	CASSQTSEPLEQFF	TGTGCCAGCAGCCAAACCTCCGAGCCACTAGAGCAGTTCTTC
few	14	TRBV12-3/TRBV12-4	TRBJ2-2	-	CASSFWGDTGELFF	TGTGCCAGCAGTTTCTGGGGCGACACCGGGGAGCTGTTTTTT
large	15	TRBV6-6	TRBJ1-2	-	CASSYEAATAYGYTF	TGTGCCAGCAGTTACGAGGCAGCAACGGCCTATGGCTACACCTTC
-	15	TRBV6-5	TRBJ1-5	-	CASSSEGGRVQPQHF	TGTGCCAGCAGTTCCGAGGGCGGTAGGGTTCAGCCCCAGCATTTT
few	16	TRBV27	TRBJ2-1	TRBD1	CASTRTGLSSYNEQFF	TGTGCCAGCACCCGGACAGGGTTGAGCTCCTACAATGAGCAGTTCTTC
few	15	TRBV7-2	TRBJ1-1	-	CASSLVPGLNTEAFF	TGTGCCAGCAGCTTAGTTCCGGGGTTGAACACTGAAGCTTTCTTT
large	13	TRBV6-5	TRBJ1-3	-	CASRTGNWNTIYF	TGTGCCAGCAGAACAGGGAACTGGAACACCATATATTTT
few	16	TRBV15	TRBJ1-4	-	CATSSRPGGVNEKLFF	TGTGCCACCAGCTCCCGACCTGGAGGGGTTAATGAAAAACTGTTTTTT
-	13	TRBV10-2	TRBJ1-5	-	CASNRGGNQPQHF	TGCGCCAGCAATAGGGGGGGCAATCAGCCCCAGCATTTT
-	15	TRBV4-3	TRBJ1-4	-	CASSQPGGTNEKLFF	TGCGCCAGCAGCCAACCGGGGGGTACTAATGAAAAACTGTTTTTT
-	17	TRBV19	TRBJ1-5	TRBD1	CASRGTGGLRSNQPQHF	TGTGCCAGTAGGGGAACAGGGGGCCTACGTAGCAATCAGCCCCAGCATTTT
once	14	TRBV20-1	TRBJ1-4	TRBD1	CSASGDRGPGGLFF	TGCAGTGCCAGTGGGGACAGGGGGCCGGGCGGTCTGTTTTTT
-	15	TRBV5-6	TRBJ1-1	-	CASSLRRWENTKAFF	TGTGCCAGCAGCTTACGCAGGTGGGAGAACACTAAAGCTTTCTTT
-	15	TRBV20-1	TRBJ1-6	-	CSAGRGASDNSPLHF	TGCAGTGCTGGGAGGGGGGCTTCGGATAATTCACCCCTCCACTTT
large	16	TRBV5-4	TRBJ2-1	TRBD2	CASSLRAGGPYNEQFF	TGTGCCAGCAGCCTCCGAGCGGGGGGGCCCTACAATGAGCAGTTCTTC
-	14	TRBV5-1	TRBJ1-3	-	CASSLGGTGNTIYF	TGCGCCAGCAGCTTGGGGGGGACTGGAAACACCATATATTTT
-	16	TRBV29-1	TRBJ2-7	TRBD1	CSVALYDRALPYEQYF	TGCAGCGTTGCTCTTTATGACAGGGCACTTCCCTACGAGCAGTACTTC
large	12	TRBV6-6	TRBJ1-3	-	CASRFPSDTIYF	TGTGCCAGCAGATTCCCTTCGGACACCATATATTTT
large	16	TRBV19	TRBJ2-1	-	CASSIALSTGLNEQFF	TGTGCCAGTAGTATAGCCCTCTCCACAGGGCTTAATGAGCAGTTCTTC